This is a list of T cell receptor beta chains from one sample in a study of blood T cell repertoires in COVID-19. Libraries were prepared by immunoSEQ multiplex PCR; TCRdb keeps only in-frame clonotypes and omits some of them. The sample consists of approximately 210,000 clones, approximately 80% of them appearing once. The sample comprised PBMCs or T cells enriched from blood (not recorded which). All receptors come from a woman in her forties or fifties with acute COVID-19. Each CDR3 is given with its conserved first and last residue. The D gene is left open where the match is weak. Rows give clone size only sometimes, using once, few, many, or a class for an expanded clone.

CDR3 protein,CDR3 DNA,clone size,D gene,J gene,V gene
CASSDRTGSAYGYTF,TGTGCCAGCAGTGACCGGACAGGCTCAGCATATGGCTACACCTTC,-,TRBD1,TRBJ1-2,TRBV6-4
CASSFSGSPSGYTF,TGTGCCAGCAGTTTTTCGGGTTCCCCTTCTGGCTACACCTTC,few,-,TRBJ1-2,TRBV28
CASSLQGELFF,TGTGCCAGCAGCTTACAAGGGGAACTGTTTTTT,-,-,TRBJ1-4,TRBV5-6
CASSLRGRGDQPQHF,TGTGCCAGCAGTTTAAGGGGCAGGGGAGATCAGCCCCAGCATTTT,-,-,TRBJ1-5,TRBV28
CASKGWRENTEAFF,TGTGCTAGCAAGGGGTGGAGGGAGAACACTGAAGCTTTCTTT,-,-,TRBJ1-1,TRBV7-7
CASSQRTGTDEQYF,TGTGCCAGCAGTCAACGGACAGGGACCGACGAGCAGTACTTC,-,TRBD1,TRBJ2-7,TRBV28
CASSQNRGTGFYEQYF,TGTGCCAGCAGCCAAAATCGAGGAACAGGGTTCTACGAGCAGTACTTC,-,-,TRBJ2-7,TRBV3-1/TRBV3-2
CASSINLSYEQYF,TGTGCCAGTAGTATCAACCTATCCTACGAGCAGTACTTC,-,-,TRBJ2-7,TRBV19
CASSPRPEAEAFF,TGTGCCAGTAGTCCCCGGCCCGAGGCTGAAGCTTTCTTT,-,-,TRBJ1-1,TRBV19
CASSLRLRGGSDTQYF,TGTGCCAGCAGCTTACGGTTGCGGGGGGGCTCAGATACGCAGTATTTT,-,TRBD2,TRBJ2-3,TRBV7-2
CASSRAGGLSYEQYF,TGTGCCAGCAGCAGAGCGGGGGGACTCTCCTACGAGCAGTACTTC,-,TRBD2,TRBJ2-7,TRBV28
CASSYYYYVSTGELFF,TGTGCCAGCAGTTATTACTACTATGTTAGCACCGGGGAGCTGTTTTTT,-,-,TRBJ2-2,TRBV2
CASSLGTANSPLHF,TGTGCCAGCAGCCTAGGGACAGCGAATTCACCCCTCCACTTT,-,TRBD1,TRBJ1-6,TRBV7-9
CASSFGGRAQYF,TGTGCCAGCAGTTTTGGGGGGAGAGCCCAGTACTTC,-,-,TRBJ2-5,TRBV28
CASSIKGQGVYGYTF,TGTGCCAGTAGTATCAAGGGACAGGGGGTCTATGGCTACACCTTC,-,TRBD1,TRBJ1-2,TRBV19